The present entry profiles one TCR beta chain with its context. This entry belongs to a study of blood T cell repertoires in COVID-19. This CDR3 region has 18 residues. CDR1 is SGHTA and CDR2 is FQGNSA in the germline V gene. V was shortened by 1 base and J by 2 bases, with 17 bases between the two germline ends. Clones were read by immunoSEQ multiplex PCR, and TCRdb kept only the in-frame ones, dropping some. The sample yields about 170,000 clones, around 81% seen once. This receptor was taken from a human donor with acute or convalescent COVID-19. The donor label of this sample is uncertain. The chain uses TRBV7-2 and TRBJ2-2; D call uncertain. What was sequenced was peripheral blood. The DNA for the CDR3 is TGTGCCAGCAGCTTAGAGGTCAGCCGGAGAGGTAACACCGGGGAGCTGTTTTTT. It translates to CASSLEVSRRGNTGELFF.